These T cell receptor beta chains were read from a single sample in a study of T cell responses to AZD1222 COVID-19 vaccine. Using immunoSEQ multiplex PCR, the repertoire was profiled, and TCRdb retains in-frame clones only, with some absent. The sample has over 95,000 clones; 88% are singletons. Sequenced material: peripheral blood, taken 28 days after the second AZD1222 dose. Every receptor here comes from an adult who received the AZD1222 COVID-19 vaccine. CDR3s include the opening cysteine and the closing phenylalanine or tryptophan. A D gene is named only where the DNA matches it firmly. Clone size appears in some rows only: once, few, many, or a class for an expanded clone.

CDR3 length: 12
D gene: -
clone size: -
J gene: TRBJ2-7
V gene: TRBV6-2/TRBV6-3
CDR3 DNA: TGTGCCAGCAGTTTTTTAGGGTACGAGCAGTACTTC
CDR3 protein: CASSFLGYEQYF

CDR3 length: 14
D gene: -
clone size: -
J gene: TRBJ2-7
V gene: TRBV5-1
CDR3 DNA: TGCGCCAGCAGCTTGGATCCGCAATTCTACGAGCAGTACTTC
CDR3 protein: CASSLDPQFYEQYF

CDR3 length: 14
D gene: -
clone size: -
J gene: TRBJ1-1
V gene: TRBV18
CDR3 DNA: TGTGCCAGCTCACCAGGGCAGACGAACACTGAAGCTTTCTTT
CDR3 protein: CASSPGQTNTEAFF

CDR3 length: 15
D gene: TRBD1
clone size: -
J gene: TRBJ2-1
V gene: TRBV10-1
CDR3 DNA: TGCGCCAGCAGCGAAATCGGGACAGGGGATGATGAGCAGTTCTTC
CDR3 protein: CASSEIGTGDDEQFF

CDR3 length: 16
D gene: -
clone size: -
J gene: TRBJ2-1
V gene: TRBV7-2
CDR3 DNA: TGTGCCAGCAGCTTAATTCCGGGAGTATCCTACAATGAGCAGTTCTTC
CDR3 protein: CASSLIPGVSYNEQFF

CDR3 length: 15
D gene: -
clone size: -
J gene: TRBJ1-1
V gene: TRBV2
CDR3 DNA: TGTGCCAGCAGTGATTGGGGGGGGATGAACACTGAAGCTTTCTTT
CDR3 protein: CASSDWGGMNTEAFF

CDR3 length: 15
D gene: -
clone size: -
J gene: TRBJ2-3
V gene: TRBV5-6
CDR3 DNA: TGTGCCAGCAGCGTGGAGAGTCCCCCGGCGGATACGCAGTATTTT
CDR3 protein: CASSVESPPADTQYF

CDR3 length: 11
D gene: -
clone size: -
J gene: TRBJ2-5
V gene: TRBV19
CDR3 DNA: TGTGCCAGTAGTATCTCGGAGACCCAGTACTTC
CDR3 protein: CASSISETQYF

CDR3 length: 12
D gene: -
clone size: -
J gene: TRBJ1-1
V gene: TRBV28
CDR3 DNA: TGTGCCAGCAGTTTACCAAACACTGAAGCTTTCTTT
CDR3 protein: CASSLPNTEAFF

CDR3 length: 10
D gene: -
clone size: -
J gene: TRBJ1-1
V gene: TRBV29-1
CDR3 DNA: TGCAGCGTTCTGTACACTGAAGCTTTCTTT
CDR3 protein: CSVLYTEAFF

CDR3 length: 17
D gene: -
clone size: -
J gene: TRBJ1-4
V gene: TRBV9
CDR3 DNA: TGTGCCAGCAGCGTAGGAGGTTGGGGGGTCTCTAATGAAAAACTGTTTTTT
CDR3 protein: CASSVGGWGVSNEKLFF

CDR3 length: 15
D gene: -
clone size: -
J gene: TRBJ1-1
V gene: TRBV7-9
CDR3 DNA: TGTGCCAGCCTAAACAAGATAGGATTGGGGGCTGAAGCTTTCTTT
CDR3 protein: CASLNKIGLGAEAFF

CDR3 length: 15
D gene: -
clone size: -
J gene: TRBJ1-4
V gene: TRBV19
CDR3 DNA: TGTGCCAGTAGTCTTCGGTCGGGACCTAATGAAAAACTGTTTTTT
CDR3 protein: CASSLRSGPNEKLFF

CDR3 length: 15
D gene: -
clone size: few
J gene: TRBJ1-2
V gene: TRBV27
CDR3 DNA: TGTGCCAGCAGTTTATCCCACCGGGACCCGGGAGGCTACACCTTC
CDR3 protein: CASSLSHRDPGGYTF

CDR3 length: 16
D gene: TRBD2
clone size: -
J gene: TRBJ2-3
V gene: TRBV6-1
CDR3 DNA: TGTGCCAGCAGTGACTGGGTTAGCGGGAGCACAGATACGCAGTATTTT
CDR3 protein: CASSDWVSGSTDTQYF

CDR3 length: 15
D gene: -
clone size: -
J gene: TRBJ2-3
V gene: TRBV18
CDR3 DNA: TGTGCCAGCTCCGCTAAAACCAGTAGGGCAGATACGCAGTATTTT
CDR3 protein: CASSAKTSRADTQYF

CDR3 length: 17
D gene: TRBD1
clone size: -
J gene: TRBJ2-3
V gene: TRBV5-1
CDR3 DNA: TGCGCCAGCAGCTCCCCCCCGACAGGGAAATCCACAGATACGCAGTATTTT
CDR3 protein: CASSSPPTGKSTDTQYF

CDR3 length: 11
D gene: -
clone size: few
J gene: TRBJ2-7
V gene: TRBV10-2
CDR3 DNA: TGCGCCAGCTCTAGGGACTACGAGCAGTACTTC
CDR3 protein: CASSRDYEQYF

CDR3 length: 14
D gene: TRBD2
clone size: -
J gene: TRBJ2-7
V gene: TRBV28
CDR3 DNA: TGTGCCAGCAGTTGGGGGAGGGGCGGCTACGAGCAGTACTTC
CDR3 protein: CASSWGRGGYEQYF

CDR3 length: 15
D gene: -
clone size: -
J gene: TRBJ1-1
V gene: TRBV3-1/TRBV3-2
CDR3 DNA: TGTGCCAGCAGCCAAGAAATTAGTGGGCCCACTGAAGCTTTCTTT
CDR3 protein: CASSQEISGPTEAFF

CDR3 length: 14
D gene: -
clone size: once
J gene: TRBJ1-1
V gene: TRBV9
CDR3 DNA: TGTGCCAGCAGCGGCGTGGGGGTTGGCACTGAAGCTTTCTTT
CDR3 protein: CASSGVGVGTEAFF

CDR3 length: 15
D gene: TRBD1
clone size: once
J gene: TRBJ2-3
V gene: TRBV5-1
CDR3 DNA: TGCGCCAGCAGCGGTGGGACAGGGGGCACAGATACGCAGTATTTT
CDR3 protein: CASSGGTGGTDTQYF

CDR3 length: 15
D gene: TRBD1
clone size: -
J gene: TRBJ2-7
V gene: TRBV19
CDR3 DNA: TGTGCCAGTAGTATGGGGACAGGGGTGCCCTACGAGCAGTACTTC
CDR3 protein: CASSMGTGVPYEQYF

CDR3 length: 12
D gene: -
clone size: -
J gene: TRBJ1-2
V gene: TRBV4-2
CDR3 DNA: TGTGCCAGCAGCCAACTACCGGGACATTACACCTTC
CDR3 protein: CASSQLPGHYTF

CDR3 length: 14
D gene: -
clone size: once
J gene: TRBJ2-7
V gene: TRBV2
CDR3 DNA: TGTGCCAGCAGTGAGACGACAGGTTTGGGCGAGCAGTACTTC
CDR3 protein: CASSETTGLGEQYF

CDR3 length: 16
D gene: TRBD1
clone size: once
J gene: TRBJ2-5
V gene: TRBV28
CDR3 DNA: TGTGCCAGCAGTACGGACAGGTTGACTATTCAGAAGACCCAGTACTTC
CDR3 protein: CASSTDRLTIQKTQYF

CDR3 length: 15
D gene: TRBD1
clone size: -
J gene: TRBJ1-1
V gene: TRBV5-1
CDR3 DNA: TGCGCCAGCAGCCCCGGACAGGGTAAGAACACTGAAGCTTTCTTT
CDR3 protein: CASSPGQGKNTEAFF

CDR3 length: 14
D gene: -
clone size: -
J gene: TRBJ2-2
V gene: TRBV5-1
CDR3 DNA: TGCGCCAGCAGCTTAGGAGTGGACACCGGGGAGCTGTTTTTT
CDR3 protein: CASSLGVDTGELFF

CDR3 length: 14
D gene: -
clone size: few
J gene: TRBJ1-1
V gene: TRBV6-5
CDR3 DNA: TGTGCCAGCAACAATCTCTTCGAGGCGGGTGAAGCTTTCTTT
CDR3 protein: CASNNLFEAGEAFF

CDR3 length: 15
D gene: -
clone size: -
J gene: TRBJ2-3
V gene: TRBV6-5
CDR3 DNA: TGTGCCAGCAGTAGTGTTACTCTTAGCACAGATACGCAGTATTTT
CDR3 protein: CASSSVTLSTDTQYF

CDR3 length: 15
D gene: -
clone size: -
J gene: TRBJ1-2
V gene: TRBV12-1
CDR3 DNA: TGTGCCAGCAGCTTTGTGCAGGCAGTACTATGTAGCTACACCTTC
CDR3 protein: CASSFVQAVLCSYTF

CDR3 length: 15
D gene: TRBD2
clone size: -
J gene: TRBJ2-5
V gene: TRBV27
CDR3 DNA: TGTGCCAGCCGCCATTCTAGCGGGATACAAGAGACCCAGTACTTC
CDR3 protein: CASRHSSGIQETQYF

CDR3 length: 14
D gene: -
clone size: few
J gene: TRBJ1-1
V gene: TRBV19
CDR3 DNA: TGTGCCAGTAGGACATGGGGAGGGGACACTGAAGCTTTCTTT
CDR3 protein: CASRTWGGDTEAFF

CDR3 length: 13
D gene: -
clone size: -
J gene: TRBJ1-2
V gene: TRBV11-2
CDR3 DNA: TGTGCCAGCAGCCGGAACTTTATTAGCGGCTACACCTTC
CDR3 protein: CASSRNFISGYTF

CDR3 length: 14
D gene: -
clone size: -
J gene: TRBJ1-1
V gene: TRBV27
CDR3 DNA: TGTGCCAGCAGTTTAAAACCCGGGGTGACTGAAGCTTTCTTT
CDR3 protein: CASSLKPGVTEAFF

CDR3 length: 13
D gene: TRBD1
clone size: -
J gene: TRBJ1-5
V gene: TRBV27
CDR3 DNA: TGTGCCAGCAGACAGGGGCCCAATCAGCCCCAGCATTTT
CDR3 protein: CASRQGPNQPQHF

CDR3 length: 14
D gene: -
clone size: few
J gene: TRBJ1-4
V gene: TRBV3-1/TRBV3-2
CDR3 DNA: TGTGCCAGCAGCCAATTGGGGATGGATGAAAAACTGTTTTTT
CDR3 protein: CASSQLGMDEKLFF

CDR3 length: 14
D gene: -
clone size: -
J gene: TRBJ1-4
V gene: TRBV6-6
CDR3 DNA: TGTGCCAGCAGTTACGGGGGGAGTTACGAAAAACTGTTTTTT
CDR3 protein: CASSYGGSYEKLFF

CDR3 length: 14
D gene: -
clone size: once
J gene: TRBJ2-3
V gene: TRBV5-1
CDR3 DNA: TGCGCCAGCAGCTTCCTCTTTAGCACAGATACGCAGTATTTT
CDR3 protein: CASSFLFSTDTQYF

CDR3 length: 15
D gene: -
clone size: few
J gene: TRBJ2-7
V gene: TRBV4-1
CDR3 DNA: TGCGCCAGCAGCCAGCAGGCGGAGTTCTCCTACGAGCAGTACTTC
CDR3 protein: CASSQQAEFSYEQYF

CDR3 length: 17
D gene: -
clone size: once
J gene: TRBJ1-3
V gene: TRBV28
CDR3 DNA: TGTGCCAGCAGTTTGTCACAGGCGCTGGGGTCTGGAAACACCATATATTTT
CDR3 protein: CASSLSQALGSGNTIYF

CDR3 length: 17
D gene: TRBD2
clone size: -
J gene: TRBJ2-1
V gene: TRBV19
CDR3 DNA: TGTGCCAGTAAAGCGGGACTAGCGGGAGGCGCGTACAATGAGCAGTTCTTC
CDR3 protein: CASKAGLAGGAYNEQFF

CDR3 length: 16
D gene: TRBD2
clone size: -
J gene: TRBJ2-1
V gene: TRBV28
CDR3 DNA: TGTGCCAGCAGCGGAACTCTAGCGGGAGTGAGCAATGAGCAGTTCTTC
CDR3 protein: CASSGTLAGVSNEQFF

CDR3 length: 15
D gene: -
clone size: -
J gene: TRBJ2-4
V gene: TRBV6-5
CDR3 DNA: TGTGCCAGCAGTTCCTCCGGAGGGCCAAGAAACATTCAGTACTTC
CDR3 protein: CASSSSGGPRNIQYF

CDR3 length: 13
D gene: -
clone size: -
J gene: TRBJ2-2
V gene: TRBV5-1
CDR3 DNA: TGCGCCAGCAGCTTGGAGGGGAGCGGGGAGCTGTTTTTT
CDR3 protein: CASSLEGSGELFF

CDR3 length: 13
D gene: -
clone size: -
J gene: TRBJ1-6
V gene: TRBV6-5
CDR3 DNA: TGTGCCAGCAGTAGAGGGGGGGGTTCACCCCTCCACTTT
CDR3 protein: CASSRGGGSPLHF

CDR3 length: 13
D gene: -
clone size: -
J gene: TRBJ1-1
V gene: TRBV7-2
CDR3 DNA: TGTGCCAGCAGCTTATGGCAGAACACTGAAGCTTTCTTT
CDR3 protein: CASSLWQNTEAFF

CDR3 length: 14
D gene: -
clone size: -
J gene: TRBJ2-1
V gene: TRBV19
CDR3 DNA: TGTGCCAGTAGTCTCTTCTTGGGTTACAATGAGCAGTTCTTC
CDR3 protein: CASSLFLGYNEQFF

CDR3 length: 13
D gene: TRBD1
clone size: -
J gene: TRBJ1-2
V gene: TRBV29-1
CDR3 DNA: TGCAGCGTTCAAGGACAGGCCGGATATGGCTACACCTTC
CDR3 protein: CSVQGQAGYGYTF

CDR3 length: 14
D gene: -
clone size: -
J gene: TRBJ2-3
V gene: TRBV2
CDR3 DNA: TGTGCCAGCAGTGGCGGGTCAAGCACAGATACGCAGTATTTT
CDR3 protein: CASSGGSSTDTQYF

CDR3 length: 17
D gene: TRBD2
clone size: -
J gene: TRBJ2-7
V gene: TRBV5-4
CDR3 DNA: TGTGCCAGCAGCTTGGCCATAGCGGGCCGGACCAACTACGAGCAGTACTTC
CDR3 protein: CASSLAIAGRTNYEQYF

CDR3 length: 16
D gene: TRBD1
clone size: -
J gene: TRBJ2-7
V gene: TRBV6-5
CDR3 DNA: TGTGCCAGCAGTTACGACCGGACAGGGGACTCCTACGAGCAGTACTTC
CDR3 protein: CASSYDRTGDSYEQYF

CDR3 length: 14
D gene: -
clone size: few
J gene: TRBJ1-3
V gene: TRBV28
CDR3 DNA: TGTGCCAGCAGTTCCGGGACACCTGGAAACACCATATATTTT
CDR3 protein: CASSSGTPGNTIYF

CDR3 length: 16
D gene: TRBD1
clone size: once
J gene: TRBJ2-2
V gene: TRBV28
CDR3 DNA: TGTGCCAGCAGCCAGGGGGTAGGGGTTCGTTCCGGGGAGCTGTTTTTT
CDR3 protein: CASSQGVGVRSGELFF

CDR3 length: 15
D gene: -
clone size: -
J gene: TRBJ1-6
V gene: TRBV6-5
CDR3 DNA: TGTGCCAGCACCGTGGGTCCCTCCTATAATTCACCCCTCCACTTT
CDR3 protein: CASTVGPSYNSPLHF

CDR3 length: 14
D gene: -
clone size: few
J gene: TRBJ1-1
V gene: TRBV6-1
CDR3 DNA: TGTGCCAGCAGTGAAGGGGCCGAGAACACTGAAGCTTTCTTT
CDR3 protein: CASSEGAENTEAFF

CDR3 length: 16
D gene: TRBD1
clone size: -
J gene: TRBJ2-7
V gene: TRBV2
CDR3 DNA: TGTGCCAGCAGTGAAGCGCACACAGGGGGCCCCTACGAGCAGTACTTC
CDR3 protein: CASSEAHTGGPYEQYF

CDR3 length: 14
D gene: TRBD1
clone size: -
J gene: TRBJ1-2
V gene: TRBV19
CDR3 DNA: TGTGCCAGTAGCCCGCGACAGGGCGTCTATGGCTACACCTTC
CDR3 protein: CASSPRQGVYGYTF